This entry concerns a single TCR beta chain. V lost 1 base and J 4 bases, leaving 5 bases between the germline ends. Germline V gene sequence: CDR1 SEHNR, CDR2 FQNEAQ (reference sequence). The CDR3 sequence is 14 residues long. This entry is derived from a study of blood T cell repertoires in COVID-19. Source study methods: Estimation of nucleated cell counts relied on the amplification of reference gene primers. Generated by immunoSEQ multiplex PCR, the TCRdb table keeps only in-frame clones and is missing some. Clone size and the V and J calls come from that table; the DNA yielded D and trimming. This sample carries roughly 80,000 clones, 75% to 90% of them seen once, and the ten largest clones take under 35%.

The origin of this receptor is a human donor in a cohort sampled during active COVID-19. The chain recombines TRBV7-9 with TRBJ1-6, with D unclear. Sequencing was performed on peripheral blood. The CDR3 region is CASSLEQYNSPLHF. In nucleotides, the CDR3 is TGTGCCAGCAGCTTAGAACAGTATAATTCACCCCTCCACTTT.